Reported below is one TCR beta chain. Its matching antigen is unknown. The Oncomine TCR Beta short-read assay was what sequenced the DNA obtained from cultured CD4+ T cells. MiXCR, run by TCRdb on the PCR reads, gives a single entry per CDR3 protein. In the table there are approximately 17,000 distinct CDR3 sequences, about half of which are singletons. The data belong to a study of vaccination and CD4 T cells after COVID-19. As for the study in general: Each post-COVID sample was drawn after diagnosis, and the median interval was 101 days (range 35 to 161). Post-vaccine sample collection happened at a median of about 72 days after dose two, ranging 14 to 241. Notes on the study in general: Median SARS-CoV-2-reactive clonotype numbers went from 21 to 38; this increase was not significant.

The treatment: approximately nine-day PBMC culture with coronavirus spike peptide pools or control peptides (ViraFEST assay). This CDR3 contains 15 residues. The V gene's germline CDR1 is DFQATT and CDR2 SNEGSKA (reference sequence). V was pared by 1 base and J by 4 bases, with 9 bases of the junction left unmatched. The specimen sequenced was CD4+ T cells from blood, cultured in vitro. This chain connects TRBV20-1 to TRBJ2-5, with TRBD1 matching over 7 bases. This clonotype was sampled from a human donor who had recovered from COVID-19. The CDR3: CSARGPGTVRETQYF. The CDR3 DNA is TGCAGTGCTAGAGGTCCGGGGACAGTAAGAGAGACCCAGTACTTC.